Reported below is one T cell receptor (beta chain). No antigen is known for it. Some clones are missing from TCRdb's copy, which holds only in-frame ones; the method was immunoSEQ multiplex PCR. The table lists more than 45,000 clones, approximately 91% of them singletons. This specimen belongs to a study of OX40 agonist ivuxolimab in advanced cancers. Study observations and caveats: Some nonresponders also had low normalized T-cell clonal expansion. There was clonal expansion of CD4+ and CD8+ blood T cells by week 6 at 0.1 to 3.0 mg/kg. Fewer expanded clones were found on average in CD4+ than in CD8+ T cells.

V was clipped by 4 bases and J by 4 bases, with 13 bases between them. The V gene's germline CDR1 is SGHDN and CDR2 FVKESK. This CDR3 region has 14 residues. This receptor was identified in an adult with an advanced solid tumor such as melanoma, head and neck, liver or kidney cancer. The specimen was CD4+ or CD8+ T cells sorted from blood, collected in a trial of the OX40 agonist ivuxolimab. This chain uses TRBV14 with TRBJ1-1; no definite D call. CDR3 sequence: CASSPLEGPTEAFF. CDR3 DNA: TGTGCCAGCAGCCCTCTGGAGGGCCCCACTGAAGCTTTCTTT.